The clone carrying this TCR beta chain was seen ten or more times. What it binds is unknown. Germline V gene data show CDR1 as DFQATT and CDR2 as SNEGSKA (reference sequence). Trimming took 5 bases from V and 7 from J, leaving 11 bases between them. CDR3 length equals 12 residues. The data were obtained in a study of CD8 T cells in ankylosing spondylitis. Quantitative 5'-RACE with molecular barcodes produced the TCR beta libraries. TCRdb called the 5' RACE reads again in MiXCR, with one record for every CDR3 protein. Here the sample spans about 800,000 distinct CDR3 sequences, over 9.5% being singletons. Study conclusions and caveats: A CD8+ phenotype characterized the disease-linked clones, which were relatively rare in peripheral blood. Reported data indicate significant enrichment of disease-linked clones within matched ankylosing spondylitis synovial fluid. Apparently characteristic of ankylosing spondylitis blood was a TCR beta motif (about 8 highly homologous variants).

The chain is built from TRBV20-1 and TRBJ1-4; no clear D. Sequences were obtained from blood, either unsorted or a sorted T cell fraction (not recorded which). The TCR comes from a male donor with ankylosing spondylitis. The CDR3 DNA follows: TGCAGTGCTCCTGGGGTGGGTGAAAAACTGTTTTTT. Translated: CSAPGVGEKLFF.